The clone carrying this TCR beta chain has just a few counts. This record belongs to a study of naive and memory T cell subsets. CMV status came from CD4+ IFNgamma after overnight CMV lysate stimulation. Cells stained for CD3, CD4, CD8, CD45RA and CD27 were sorted into four subsets. The beta constant-region primer was an equimolar mix of two oligonucleotides covering TRBC1 and TRBC2. Ligated cDNA was amplified by four rounds of PCR with nested alpha and beta constant-region primers and SP2. TCRdb ran MiXCR on the UMI-ligation and nested PCR reads and lists one entry per CDR3 protein. The sample contains 70,000 to 95,000 distinct CDR3 sequences, more than 6.5% of which appear only once. J lost 5 bases, V lost 3 bases, and 8 bases had no gene match. The CDR3 has 15 residues. Germline assignment: CDR1 KGHSH and CDR2 LQKENI.

This sequence was found in a human donor in good health. Sequencing was performed on central memory CD4+ T cells from blood. This chain links TRBV18 with TRBJ2-3; 7 bases align to TRBD2. The CDR3 sequence: CASSPERGVGDTQYF. CDR3 in DNA: TGTGCCAGCTCACCCGAGCGGGGAGTTGGAGATACGCAGTATTTT.